The present T cell receptor (beta chain) was sequenced within a study of long-term antiretroviral therapy in people with HIV. Runs used v3.0 of the immunoSEQ assay and were done at survey level. The assay was immunoSEQ multiplex PCR, and TCRdb's table has in-frame clones only and misses some. The table has more than 20,000 clones, roughly 80% seen once; the top ten hold 20% to 25%. Looked up from germline, CDR1 is LNHDA and CDR2 is SQIVND (reference sequence). CDR3 length equals 15 residues. V shed 4 bases and J shed 1 base, with 13 bases lying between them. The sequences come from unsorted PBMCs, collected 0.4 years after starting antiretroviral therapy. The chain joins TRBV19 to TRBJ1-2; tentatively, D is TRBD1 (5 bases). This sequence was found in a man aged 50 to 59 with HIV. The CDR3 sequence: CASSTSGLYNYGYTF. CDR3 bases: TGTGCCAGTAGTACGTCGGGACTGTATAACTATGGCTACACCTTC.